This entry lists 8 T cell receptor beta chains sequenced from one sample in a study of identical twins. TCRdb fed the 5' RACE reads into MiXCR, producing one record per CDR3 protein. The sample includes 150,000 or so distinct CDR3 sequences, under 4.5% of them seen just once. The source material was memory T cells sorted from blood. Source of these receptors: a man between 18 and 35 years old in good health.

This clonotype has at least ten counts. J is TRBJ2-7 and V is TRBV10-3; the match to TRBD1 covers 7 bases. This CDR3 is 16 amino acids long. Germline values: CDR1 ENHRY, CDR2 SYGVKD. The J segment lost 2 bases and the V segment lost 0 bases, leaving 7 bases of the junction unmatched. This chain's CDR3 is CAISESMTGRAYEQYF. The CDR3 nucleotides are TGTGCCATCAGTGAGTCGATGACAGGGCGAGCCTACGAGCAGTACTTC.

This clonotype came up many times. The rearrangement joins TRBV5-1 to TRBJ2-6; no clear D gene. The CDR3 extends over 17 amino acids. The germline V gene encodes CDR1 SGHRS and CDR2 YFSETQ. V lost 3 bases and J 4 bases, leaving 17 bases between the germline ends. CDR3 residues: CASSSLPPGGGANVLTF. The CDR3 nucleotides are TGCGCCAGCAGCTCATTACCTCCGGGTGGGGGGGCCAACGTCCTGACTTTC.

This clonotype was recorded at least ten times. The V call is TRBV12-3 or TRBV12-4, the J call TRBJ2-3; possibly TRBD2 for D (6 bases). This CDR3 has 13 amino acids. Trimming removed 8 bases from V and 2 bases from J, with 11 bases in between. In DNA, the CDR3 is TGTGCCAGCGCGGGGCTTAACACAGATACGCAGTATTTT. Its protein is CASAGLNTDTQYF.

A few counts support this clonotype. DNA for the CDR3: TGTGCCAGCAGTTTATCGACAGGGATCTATAATTCACCCCTCCACTTT. It is translated as CASSLSTGIYNSPLHF. The V gene is TRBV28, the J gene TRBJ1-6, with 7 positions matching TRBD1. Germline trimming cut 1 base from V and 3 bases from J; bases unmatched to any gene: 3. The germline gives CDR1 MDHEN, CDR2 SYDVKM. The CDR3 has 16 residues.

This clonotype was seen ten or more times. The chain uses TRBV20-1 and TRBJ2-1; 14 bases are shared with TRBD2. This CDR3 is 16 amino acids long. The J segment lost 8 bases and the V segment lost 6 bases, leaving 12 bases of the junction unmatched. The germline gives CDR1 DFQATT, CDR2 SNEGSKA (reference sequence). CDR3 amino acids: CSARLAGGPRDDEQFF. The CDR3 bases are TGCAGTGCGAGACTAGCGGGAGGGCCAAGGGACGATGAGCAGTTCTTC.

The chain recombines TRBV7-6 with TRBJ2-1; D is unclear. The CDR3 extends over 15 amino acids. Trimming left V 0 bases short and J 0 bases short, with 6 bases between. Germline assignment: CDR1 SGHVS and CDR2 FNYEAQ. CDR3 residues: CASSLASYSYNEQFF. DNA of the CDR3: TGTGCCAGCAGCTTAGCTAGTTACTCCTACAATGAGCAGTTCTTC.

There are a few counts of this clonotype. J is TRBJ2-1 and V is TRBV6-1, with 12 nucleotides matching TRBD2. The ends lost 6 bases at V and 4 bases at J; junction bases unmatched: 4. CDR3 length: 15 residues. Germline values: CDR1 MNHNS, CDR2 SASEGT. CDR3 loop: CASRPTSGRYNEQFF. DNA of the CDR3: TGTGCCAGCAGGCCGACTAGCGGGAGATACAATGAGCAGTTCTTC.

This clonotype was recorded at least ten times. The rearrangement joins TRBV27 to TRBJ1-2; D gene ambiguous. The CDR3 sequence is 12 residues long. CDR1 is MNHEY and CDR2 is SMNVEV in the germline V gene (reference sequence). The CDR3 DNA is TGTGGATCGCACCCCTCACGGAGGGGCTACACCTTC. Its translation is CGSHPSRRGYTF.